This TCR beta chain was captured by sequencing in a study of early T cells in non-severe SARS-CoV-2 infection. This clonotype was counted many times. TCRdb called the 5' RACE reads again in MiXCR, with one record for every CDR3 protein. The sample lists about 86,000 distinct CDR3 sequences, roughly an eighth seen once, with roughly 7% in the top ten. Germline-derived CDR1 and CDR2 are KGHSH and LQKENI. The CDR3 spans 15 residues. Trimming pared 0 bases from V and 2 bases from J, leaving 11 bases between. The chain combines TRBV18 with TRBJ2-7; D remains ambiguous. The TCR comes from an adult who was a healthcare worker with PCR-confirmed SARS-CoV-2 infection or an uninfected control (not recorded which). Material for sequencing was whole blood. CDR3 in amino acids: CASSPPVGQTYEQYF. In DNA form, the CDR3 reads TGTGCCAGCTCACCACCCGTTGGGCAGACCTACGAGCAGTACTTC.